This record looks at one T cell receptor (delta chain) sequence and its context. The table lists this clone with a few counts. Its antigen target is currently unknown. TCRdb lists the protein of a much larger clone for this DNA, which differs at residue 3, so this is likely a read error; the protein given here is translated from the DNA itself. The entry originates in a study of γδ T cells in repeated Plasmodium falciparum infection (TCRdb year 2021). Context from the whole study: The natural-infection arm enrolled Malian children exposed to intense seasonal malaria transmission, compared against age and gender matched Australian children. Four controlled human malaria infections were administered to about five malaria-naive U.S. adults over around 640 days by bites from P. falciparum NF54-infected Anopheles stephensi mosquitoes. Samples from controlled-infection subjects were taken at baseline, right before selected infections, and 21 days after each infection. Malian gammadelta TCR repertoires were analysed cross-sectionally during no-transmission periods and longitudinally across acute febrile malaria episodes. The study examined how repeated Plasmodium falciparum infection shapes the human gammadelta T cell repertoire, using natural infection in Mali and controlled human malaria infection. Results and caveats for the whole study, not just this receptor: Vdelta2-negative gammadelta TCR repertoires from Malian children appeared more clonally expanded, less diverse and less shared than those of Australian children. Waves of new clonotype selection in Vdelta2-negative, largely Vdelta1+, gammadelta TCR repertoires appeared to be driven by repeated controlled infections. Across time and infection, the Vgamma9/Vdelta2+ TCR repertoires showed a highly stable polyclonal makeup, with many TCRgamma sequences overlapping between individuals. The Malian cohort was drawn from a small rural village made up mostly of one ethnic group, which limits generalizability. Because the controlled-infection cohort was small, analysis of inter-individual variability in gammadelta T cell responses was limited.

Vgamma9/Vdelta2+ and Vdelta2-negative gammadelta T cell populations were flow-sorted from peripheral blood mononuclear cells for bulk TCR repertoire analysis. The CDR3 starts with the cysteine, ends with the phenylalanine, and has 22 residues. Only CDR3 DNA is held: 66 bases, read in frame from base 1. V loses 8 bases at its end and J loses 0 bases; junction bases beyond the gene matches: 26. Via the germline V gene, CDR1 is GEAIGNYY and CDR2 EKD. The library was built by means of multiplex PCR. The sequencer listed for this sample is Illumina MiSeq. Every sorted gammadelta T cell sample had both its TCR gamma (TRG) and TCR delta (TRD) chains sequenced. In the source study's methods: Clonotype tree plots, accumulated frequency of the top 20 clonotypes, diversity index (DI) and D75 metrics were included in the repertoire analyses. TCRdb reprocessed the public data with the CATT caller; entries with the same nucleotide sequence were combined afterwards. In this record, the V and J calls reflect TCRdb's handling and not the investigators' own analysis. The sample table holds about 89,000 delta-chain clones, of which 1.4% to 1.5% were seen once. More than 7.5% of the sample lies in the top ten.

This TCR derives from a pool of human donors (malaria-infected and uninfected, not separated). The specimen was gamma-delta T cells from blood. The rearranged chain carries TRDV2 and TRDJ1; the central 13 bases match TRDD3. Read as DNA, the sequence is TGTGCCTATGAAACCTCGCCCTCGTACTGGGGGATACGCGTTCCCGACACCGATAAACTCATCTTT. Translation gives CAYETSPSYWGIRVPDTDKLIF.